A single sample gave rise to the 10 T cell receptor beta chains below, sequenced in a study of metastatic and nonmetastatic thyroid tumors. Patients underwent thyroid surgery, and none had received any treatment before it. TCRdb reprocessed the PCR reads via MiXCR. The top ten hold 18% of the sample, which has about 23,000 clones, 20% to 30% seen once. Sequenced input: blood. The receptors shown here come from a male donor with papillary thyroid cancer or a benign thyroid nodule (not recorded which). Some clones in this sample may be carry-over from other donors' samples.

This clone is labeled as medium-sized (0.01 to 0.1%). The gene calls are TRBV6-1 and TRBJ2-5; TRBD1 is a possible D gene (5 bases). Between the trimmed V and J ends, which lost 5 bases and 2 bases, there was a span of 9 bases. The CDR3 contains 13 residues. CDR1 and CDR2 (germline): MNHNS, SASEGT. The CDR3 DNA sequence: TGTGCCAGCAGTAACAGACAGCAAGAGACCCAGTACTTC. Its protein is CASSNRQQETQYF.

This clone was observed at least ten times. V is TRBV28 and J is TRBJ2-5, with D possibly being TRBD1 or TRBD2 (5 bases each). This CDR3 region has 14 residues. Germline-derived CDR1 and CDR2 are MDHEN and SYDVKM. The V end lost 4 bases, the J end lost 7 bases, and 16 bases lay between the germline ends. The CDR3 DNA sequence: TGTGCCAGCAGTTGGGGGACCCTCGACGGGACCCAGTACTTC. Translated, it gives CASSWGTLDGTQYF.

This clone was observed many times. At the DNA level, this CDR3 is encoded by other sequences in the same sample as well. The chain couples TRBV9 to TRBJ2-7; D is perhaps TRBD1 (5 bases). V lost 0 bases, J lost 2 bases, and 9 bases lay in between. Germline-derived CDR1 and CDR2 are SGDLS and YYNGEE. The CDR3 totals 14 residues. This CDR3 is CASSVEPDTYEQYF. The CDR3, as DNA: TGTGCCAGCAGCGTAGAACCGGACACCTACGAGCAGTACTTC.

Ten or more counts support this clone. The chain has TRBV3-1 and TRBJ1-2, with D unresolved. Per the germline V gene, CDR1 is LGHDT and CDR2 is YNNKEL (reference sequence). Trimming removed 0 bases at V and 6 bases at J, with 2 bases between. The CDR3 extends over 11 amino acids. CDR3 sequence reads: CASSQENGYTF. The CDR3 bases are TGTGCCAGCAGCCAAGAAAATGGCTACACCTTC.

About this clone: Likely a read error: the CDR3 ends without its conserved phenylalanine or tryptophan. The DNA is omitted, as the CDR3 cannot be located on it reliably, and the CDR3 follows TCRdb's listing. CDR3 protein: CASSYDGSGANVLTC. This chain uses TRBV6-5 with TRBJ2-6. From germline, CDR1 is MNHEY and CDR2 SVGAGI. The length of the CDR3 is 15 amino acids, counting both ends.

V is TRBV7-2 and J is TRBJ2-7; D unresolved. In germline, CDR1 is SGHTA, CDR2 FQGNSA. CDR3 length: 14 amino acids. V was trimmed by 0 bases and J by 1 base, leaving 7 bases between them. The CDR3 sequence: CASSLARSSYEQYF. In DNA, the CDR3 is TGTGCCAGCAGCTTAGCGAGGTCTTCCTACGAGCAGTACTTC.

This clone was counted many times. CDR3 residues: CASSPRQGAYETQYF. The CDR3 DNA follows: TGTGCCAGCAGTCCCCGACAGGGGGCTTATGAGACCCAGTACTTC. The chain uses TRBV2 and TRBJ2-5, with 10 bases aligning to TRBD1. CDR1 and CDR2 from the germline V gene are SNHLY and FYNNEI. The CDR3 extends over 15 amino acids. V shed 5 bases and J 5 bases; nucleotides not matched to a gene: 8.

The chain combines TRBV20-1 with TRBJ2-7; 8 positions match TRBD2. Germline V CDR1 and CDR2: DFQATT, SNEGSKA (reference sequence). This CDR3 is built from 14 residues. The V and J ends lost 0 bases and 3 bases, in that order; junction bases with no gene match: 4. CDR3 amino acids: CSARDVLADYEQYF. CDR3 nucleotides: TGCAGTGCTAGAGATGTACTAGCGGACTACGAGCAGTACTTC.

For this clone: One junction end does not reproduce the germline sequence, and a read error may be involved. The sample holds other DNA sequences that translate to the same CDR3. The chain combines TRBV5-5 with TRBJ1-5; D is possibly TRBD1 (5 bases). CDR3 length: 14 residues. CDR1 and CDR2 from the germline V gene are SGHKS and YYEKEE (reference sequence). CDR3 nucleotides: TGTGCCAGCAGCCCGTTGGGGGAGTTTCAGCCCCAGCACTTT. Its protein is CASSPLGEFQPQHF.

This rearrangement joins TRBV4-1 to TRBJ2-6; D gene unclear. Trimming left V 1 base short and J 0 bases short, with 7 bases between. This CDR3 has 16 residues. Germline V gene lookup returns CDR1 MGHRA and CDR2 YSYEKL. The CDR3 coding sequence is TGCGCCAGCAGCCAAGCGTCGAACTCTGGGGCCAACGTCCTGACTTTC. Protein: CASSQASNSGANVLTF.